The table lists the clone carrying this T cell receptor beta chain with many counts. V was cut by 5 bases and J by 5 bases, with 18 bases left in between. Germline loops: CDR1 SEHNR, CDR2 FQNEAQ (reference sequence). The CDR3 covers 15 residues. This specimen belongs to a study of identical twins. Using its own MiXCR run on the 5' RACE reads, TCRdb lists one record per CDR3 protein. The repertoire has roughly 720,000 distinct CDR3 sequences, roughly 18% of them found once; the top ten carry around 14%. The same specimen was also included in a second study, on T cells expressing NK-cell markers. This second report adds: Within the sequenced cohort of eight donors, seven exhibited HCMV seropositivity and one was seronegative. Among several donors, these clonotypes also ranked first in the CD3+CD56-NKG2C+ fraction.

The chain has TRBV7-9 and TRBJ1-1, with D possibly being TRBD1 (5 bases). The TCR sequence derives from a woman younger than 35 in good health. What was sequenced was PBMCs. CDR3 sequence (DNA): TGTGCCAGCAGCCCCCGGGGCCGTAGCCTAACTGAAGCTTTCTTT. This sequence encodes CASSPRGRSLTEAFF.